This TCR beta chain was sequenced in a study of identical twins. Every donor was a healthy Caucasian. A universal primer site was incorporated via template switching, and the cDNA contained unique molecular identifiers. TCRdb re-derived calls from the 5' RACE reads in MiXCR, one entry per CDR3 protein. The data contain a few hundred thousand distinct CDR3 sequences, 9.5% to 15% of them seen just once; the ten biggest clones take up about 4%. Only a few counts were recorded for this clonotype. Germline loops: CDR1 LGHDT, CDR2 YNNKEL (reference sequence). The V end was cut by 3 bases, the J end by 4 bases, with 10 bases between. This CDR3 has 14 amino acids. These data were also filed under a second study, of yellow fever vaccine responses in identical twins. That paper adds: Twins reportedly appeared to share part of their vaccine T cell response while keeping part individual.

The sample consisted of memory (CD45RO+) T cells sorted from blood. The receptor's source is a woman younger than 30 in good health. This sequence joins TRBV3-1 and TRBJ2-1; tentative D call: TRBD1 (6 bases). The chain's CDR3 is CASSHSGAYNEQFF. CDR3 DNA: TGTGCCAGCAGCCACTCAGGGGCTTACAATGAGCAGTTCTTC.